This T cell receptor (beta chain) was sequenced during a study of blood T cell repertoires in COVID-19. In the study overall: Sources were T cells, B-cell-depleted T cells, or PBMCs; the material itself was cDNA or gDNA.

Losses at the gene ends were 4 bases for V and 5 bases for J; bases not matched to a gene: 12. The CDR3 runs 15 residues. The germline V gene encodes CDR1 SGDLS and CDR2 YYNGEE. The assay was immunoSEQ multiplex PCR, and TCRdb's table has in-frame clones only and misses some. The sample comprises fewer than 500,000 clones, 75% to 90% of which are singletons, and 0.9% to 1.2% rests with the top ten. The source is a man under 40 who had recovered from COVID-19. The chain couples TRBV9 to TRBJ2-7; TRBD1 matches at 7 bases. The sequencing input was PBMCs or T cells enriched from blood (not recorded which). This chain's CDR3 is CASSLRQGGFDEQYF. As DNA, the CDR3 is TGTGCCAGCAGCTTAAGACAGGGCGGCTTTGACGAGCAGTACTTC.